Listed below are T cell receptor beta chains from one sample, sequenced in a study of cytomegalovirus exposure and HLA in healthy donors. Sequencing was performed with immunoSEQ multiplex PCR; in TCRdb, only in-frame clones are kept and a portion is missing. The sample carries 84,000 or so clones, 60% to 85% recorded once. The sample was PBMCs. The source is a boy under 18 in good health and CMV-seronegative. The CDR3 runs from the conserved cysteine through the conserved F or W. A D gene is named only where the DNA matches it firmly. Expanded clones are given a class, and other clones once, few, many or no size at all.

v_gene: TRBV9
len: 15
d_gene: -
j_gene: TRBJ2-1
abundance: -
CDR3aa: CASSVGSLRSHEQFF
CDR3nt: TGTGCCAGCAGCGTAGGGTCCCTCCGAAGCCATGAGCAGTTCTTC

v_gene: TRBV29-1
len: 12
d_gene: -
j_gene: TRBJ2-1
abundance: -
CDR3aa: CSGTGVGGEQFF
CDR3nt: TGCAGCGGGACTGGGGTGGGAGGTGAGCAGTTCTTC

v_gene: TRBV5-1
len: 16
d_gene: -
j_gene: TRBJ2-1
abundance: once
CDR3aa: CASSQRQVRGIGEQFF
CDR3nt: TGCGCCAGCAGCCAACGACAGGTGAGGGGGATTGGTGAGCAGTTCTTC

v_gene: TRBV27
len: 14
d_gene: -
j_gene: TRBJ2-2
abundance: -
CDR3aa: CASSLSASTGELFF
CDR3nt: TGTGCCAGCAGTTTATCGGCTTCCACCGGGGAGCTGTTTTTT

v_gene: TRBV7-9
len: 15
d_gene: TRBD1
j_gene: TRBJ2-5
abundance: -
CDR3aa: CASSLARAGGETQYF
CDR3nt: TGTGCCAGCAGCTTAGCGCGGGCAGGGGGAGAGACCCAGTACTTC

v_gene: TRBV30
len: 15
d_gene: TRBD2
j_gene: TRBJ2-5
abundance: -
CDR3aa: CAWSRWEGYIETQYF
CDR3nt: TGTGCCTGGAGTAGGTGGGAGGGGTACATAGAGACCCAGTACTTC

v_gene: TRBV7-3
len: 15
d_gene: TRBD1
j_gene: TRBJ1-2
abundance: -
CDR3aa: CASSPGTVTNYGYTF
CDR3nt: TGTGCCAGCAGCCCAGGGACAGTGACTAACTATGGCTACACCTTC

v_gene: TRBV2
len: 15
d_gene: -
j_gene: TRBJ1-3
abundance: -
CDR3aa: CASSEPVPSGNTIYF
CDR3nt: TGTGCCAGCAGTGAACCGGTCCCTTCTGGAAACACCATATATTTT

v_gene: TRBV27
len: 13
d_gene: -
j_gene: TRBJ1-1
abundance: -
CDR3aa: CASSLGRGTEAFF
CDR3nt: TGTGCCAGCAGTTTAGGAAGGGGCACTGAAGCTTTCTTT

v_gene: TRBV7-3
len: 14
d_gene: -
j_gene: TRBJ1-6
abundance: -
CDR3aa: CASSQNGYNSPLHF
CDR3nt: TGTGCCAGCAGTCAAAACGGGTATAATTCACCCCTCCACTTT

v_gene: TRBV7-9
len: 18
d_gene: TRBD1
j_gene: TRBJ1-2
abundance: -
CDR3aa: CASSSLLDRGPRSYGYTF
CDR3nt: TGTGCCAGCAGCTCCCTGTTGGACAGGGGGCCCAGGAGCTATGGCTACACCTTC

v_gene: TRBV28
len: 17
d_gene: TRBD2
j_gene: TRBJ2-2
abundance: -
CDR3aa: CASSLPGLALNTGELFF
CDR3nt: TGTGCCAGCAGCCTCCCGGGACTAGCGTTGAACACCGGGGAGCTGTTTTTT

v_gene: TRBV9
len: 13
d_gene: TRBD2
j_gene: TRBJ2-3
abundance: -
CDR3aa: CASSVDTSDTQYF
CDR3nt: TGTGCCAGCAGCGTAGATACTAGCGACACGCAGTATTTT

v_gene: TRBV6-4
len: 16
d_gene: -
j_gene: TRBJ2-7
abundance: few
CDR3aa: CASSLTSGSPSYEQYF
CDR3nt: TGTGCCAGCAGCCTAACGTCAGGTTCCCCTTCCTACGAGCAGTACTTC

v_gene: TRBV28
len: 17
d_gene: TRBD1
j_gene: TRBJ1-5
abundance: -
CDR3aa: CASSLGRAGGFGQPQHF
CDR3nt: TGTGCCAGCAGTTTAGGAAGGGCAGGGGGCTTCGGTCAGCCCCAGCATTTT

v_gene: TRBV5-4
len: 15
d_gene: TRBD1
j_gene: TRBJ2-4
abundance: -
CDR3aa: CASSLNPGQKNIQYF
CDR3nt: TGTGCCAGCAGCCTGAACCCGGGACAGAAAAACATTCAGTACTTC

v_gene: TRBV9
len: 15
d_gene: -
j_gene: TRBJ2-1
abundance: -
CDR3aa: CASNLQGSSYNEQFF
CDR3nt: TGTGCCAGCAACCTTCAGGGGAGCTCCTACAATGAGCAGTTCTTC

v_gene: TRBV6-5
len: 16
d_gene: TRBD2
j_gene: TRBJ2-7
abundance: -
CDR3aa: CASSYFRLAGPYEQYF
CDR3nt: TGTGCCAGCAGTTACTTTCGGCTAGCGGGGCCCTACGAGCAGTACTTC

v_gene: TRBV28
len: 14
d_gene: -
j_gene: TRBJ1-5
abundance: -
CDR3aa: CASSSLQGNQPQHF
CDR3nt: TGTGCCAGCAGTTCGCTTCAGGGAAATCAGCCCCAGCATTTT

v_gene: TRBV29-1
len: 15
d_gene: TRBD1
j_gene: TRBJ2-5
abundance: few
CDR3aa: CSVEVDRDKYETQYF
CDR3nt: TGCAGCGTTGAAGTTGACAGGGATAAGTATGAGACCCAGTACTTC

v_gene: TRBV5-6
len: 15
d_gene: TRBD2
j_gene: TRBJ2-7
abundance: few
CDR3aa: CASSLDSGRAYEQYF
CDR3nt: TGTGCCAGCAGCTTGGATAGCGGGAGGGCCTACGAGCAGTACTTC

v_gene: TRBV7-2
len: 16
d_gene: TRBD2
j_gene: TRBJ2-1
abundance: -
CDR3aa: CASSQTSGRVSNEQFF
CDR3nt: TGTGCCAGCAGCCAAACTAGCGGGAGGGTGTCCAATGAGCAGTTCTTC

v_gene: TRBV6-1
len: 16
d_gene: -
j_gene: TRBJ2-5
abundance: -
CDR3aa: CASSEPTGLRRETQYF
CDR3nt: TGTGCCAGCAGTGAGCCGACAGGTCTCCGGCGGGAGACCCAGTACTTC

v_gene: TRBV7-8
len: 17
d_gene: -
j_gene: TRBJ2-3
abundance: -
CDR3aa: CASRLSRMAGPTDTQYF
CDR3nt: TGTGCCAGCAGGTTATCCCGCATGGCAGGGCCCACAGATACGCAGTATTTT

v_gene: TRBV27
len: 12
d_gene: -
j_gene: TRBJ1-2
abundance: -
CDR3aa: CASSEGNYGYTF
CDR3nt: TGTGCCAGCAGTGAGGGTAACTATGGCTACACCTTC